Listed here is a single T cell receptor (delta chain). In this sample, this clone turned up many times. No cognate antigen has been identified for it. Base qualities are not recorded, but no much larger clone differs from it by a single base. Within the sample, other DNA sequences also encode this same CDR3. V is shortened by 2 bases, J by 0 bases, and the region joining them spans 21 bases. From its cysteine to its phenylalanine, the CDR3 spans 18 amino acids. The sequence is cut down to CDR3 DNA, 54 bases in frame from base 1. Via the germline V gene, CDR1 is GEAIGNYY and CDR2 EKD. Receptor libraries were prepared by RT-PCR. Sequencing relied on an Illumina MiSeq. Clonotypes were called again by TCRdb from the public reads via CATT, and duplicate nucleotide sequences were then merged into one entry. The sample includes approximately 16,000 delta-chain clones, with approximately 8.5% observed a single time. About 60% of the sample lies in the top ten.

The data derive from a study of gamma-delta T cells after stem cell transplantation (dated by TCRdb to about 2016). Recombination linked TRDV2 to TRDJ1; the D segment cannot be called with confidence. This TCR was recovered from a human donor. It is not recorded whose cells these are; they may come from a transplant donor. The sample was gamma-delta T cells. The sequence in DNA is TGTGCCTGTGACATAGTGGTGGGTCCGCTATCTTACACCGATAAACTCATCTTT. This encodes CACDIVVGPLSYTDKLIF.